This record looks at one T cell receptor beta chain sequence and its context. The data belong to a study of OX40 agonist ivuxolimab in advanced cancers. About the research overall: Each patient was given ivuxolimab into a vein every 2 weeks, at 0.01 to 10 mg/kg.

Profiling relied on immunoSEQ multiplex PCR, and the TCRdb table lists in-frame clones only, not all of them. Among 90,000 to 100,000 clones listed, 80% to 90% were seen once. V lost 1 base and J 2 bases, leaving 9 bases between the germline ends. The CDR3 loop spans 14 amino acids. The germline gives CDR1 SGHTA, CDR2 FQGNSA. This chain uses TRBV7-2 with TRBJ2-7; no reliable D call. The sample in question was CD4+ or CD8+ T cells sorted from blood, obtained in a trial of the OX40 agonist ivuxolimab. The receptor comes from an adult with an advanced solid tumor such as melanoma, head and neck, liver or kidney cancer. The DNA for the CDR3 is TGTGCCAGCAGCTTAGATAGATCTGCCTACGAGCAGTACTTC. Its protein product is CASSLDRSAYEQYF.